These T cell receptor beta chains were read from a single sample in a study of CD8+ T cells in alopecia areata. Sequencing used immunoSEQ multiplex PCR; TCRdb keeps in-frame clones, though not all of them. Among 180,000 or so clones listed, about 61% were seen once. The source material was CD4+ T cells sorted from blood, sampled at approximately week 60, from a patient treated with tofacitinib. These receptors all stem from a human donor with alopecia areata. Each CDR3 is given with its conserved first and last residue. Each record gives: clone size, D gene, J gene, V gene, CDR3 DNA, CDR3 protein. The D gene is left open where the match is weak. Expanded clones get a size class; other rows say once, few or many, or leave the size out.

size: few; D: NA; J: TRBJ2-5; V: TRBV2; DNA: TGTGCCAGCAGAAAACCACCCCAGGGGCTATTAGAGACCCAGTACTTC; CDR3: CASRKPPQGLLETQYF
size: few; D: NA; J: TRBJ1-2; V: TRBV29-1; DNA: TGCAGCGTTGACGCGACGGCTAAGGGGGTTGGCTATGGCTACACCTTC; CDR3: CSVDATAKGVGYGYTF
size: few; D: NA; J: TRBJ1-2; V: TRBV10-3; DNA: TGTGCCATCAGGGAGGGGAGCCAAGCTAACTATGGCTACACCTTC; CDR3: CAIREGSQANYGYTF
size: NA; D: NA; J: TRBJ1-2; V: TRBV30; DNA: TGTGCCGGGAGAGGGGGGAATCGCTATGGCTACACCTTC; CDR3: CAGRGGNRYGYTF
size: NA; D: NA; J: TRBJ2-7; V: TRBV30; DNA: TGTGCCTGGAGTAGGTTGCCATACGAGCAGTACTTC; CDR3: CAWSRLPYEQYF
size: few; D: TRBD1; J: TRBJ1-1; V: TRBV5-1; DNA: TGCGCCAGCAGCTTGGACAGGGGGAACACTGAAGCTTTCTTT; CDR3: CASSLDRGNTEAFF
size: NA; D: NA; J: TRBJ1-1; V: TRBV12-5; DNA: TGTGCTAGTGGTGTGGGAGTAATGAACACTGAAGCTTTCTTT; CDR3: CASGVGVMNTEAFF
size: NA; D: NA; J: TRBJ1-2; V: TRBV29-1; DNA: TGCAGCGTTGGTGGCACAGGCCAGCATAACTATGGCTACACCTTC; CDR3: CSVGGTGQHNYGYTF
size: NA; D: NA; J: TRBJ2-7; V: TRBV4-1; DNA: TGCGCCAGCAGCCAAGGACAGGGAGGCCCCTACGAGCAGTACTTC; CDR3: CASSQGQGGPYEQYF
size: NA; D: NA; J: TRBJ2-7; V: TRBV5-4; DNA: TGTGCCAGCAGCCCACCCGGTTCGGGACCAGACTACGAGCAGTACTTC; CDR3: CASSPPGSGPDYEQYF
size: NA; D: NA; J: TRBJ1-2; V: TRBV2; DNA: TGTGCCAGCGGACGCAAGATTGACTATGGCTACACCTTC; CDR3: CASGRKIDYGYTF
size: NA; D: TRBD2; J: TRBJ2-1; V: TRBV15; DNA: TGTGCCACCAGCAGAGCTAGCGGGGGCTACAATGAGCAGTTCTTC; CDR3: CATSRASGGYNEQFF
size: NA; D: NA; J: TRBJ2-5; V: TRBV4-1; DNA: TGCGCCAGCAGCCAAGGTCTAGTGGAGACCCAGTACTTC; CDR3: CASSQGLVETQYF
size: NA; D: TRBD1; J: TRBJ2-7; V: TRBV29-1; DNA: TGCAGCCTGGCCCTTCCGGGACAGGGGGCGGGTGAGCAGTACTTC; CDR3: CSLALPGQGAGEQYF
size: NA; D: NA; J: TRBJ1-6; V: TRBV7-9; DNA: TGTGCCAGCAGCCCATCCCGGGACCCCTTGGACTCACCCCTCCACTTT; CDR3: CASSPSRDPLDSPLHF
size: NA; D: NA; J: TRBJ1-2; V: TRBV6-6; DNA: TGTGCCAGCAGTTCCGCCGGGCTTTACTATGGCTACACCTTC; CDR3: CASSSAGLYYGYTF